This T cell receptor (beta chain) was observed in a study of CD8 T cells in ankylosing spondylitis (TCRdb year 2017). General notes on the study: The study profiled T cell receptor beta repertoires in healthy donors and ankylosing spondylitis patients to find disease-linked TCR variants. In total, the full study cohort was made up of roughly 110 healthy donors and 25 to 30 ankylosing spondylitis patients. Peripheral blood was sampled, and synovial fluid was additionally collected from ankylosing spondylitis patients. Summary of the overall study and its limitations: The disease-linked clones were reported as significantly enriched in matched synovial fluid samples from ankylosing spondylitis patients. Blood from ankylosing spondylitis patients appeared to be characterized by a TCR beta motif made up of several highly homologous amino acid variants. The disease-linked clones showed a CD8+ phenotype and occurred at relatively low frequencies in peripheral blood. Some TCR beta motif variants had previously been reported in synovial fluid and blood of reactive arthritis patients, which suggested common disease-initiation mechanisms.

Instrument used: Illumina HiSeq 2500. Quantitative 5'-RACE with molecular barcodes was the method used to prepare the TCR beta libraries. The original pipeline was this. A new computational method, built on a probabilistic model of VDJ rearrangement, was used to identify disease-linked TCR variants. TCRdb trimmed public reads at Q25 via fastp, called clones via MiXCR and kept in-frame beta chains. Records with the same CDR3 protein are collapsed into one entry carrying the most frequent genes and DNA. Here the V and J calls rest on TCRdb's processing, not on the authors' analysis. Across this sample there are about 460,000 distinct CDR3 sequences, with about 5% seen only once. The top ten constitute under 4.5% of the sample. Concerning this clonotype itself: Its antigen is unknown. There are no base qualities to consult, and no much larger clone falls within one base.

According to the germline V gene, CDR1 reads MNHEY and CDR2 reads SVGEGT. The CDR3 sequence holds 14 residues, the cysteine and phenylalanine included. Just the 42-base CDR3 DNA is kept, in frame starting at base 1. The germline ends are 16 bases apart after V is trimmed by 6 bases and J by 5 bases. Sequences were obtained from blood, either unsorted or a sorted T cell fraction (not recorded which). The chain joins TRBV6-2 or TRBV6-3 to TRBJ1-2; the D gene is perhaps TRBD1, from 5 matching bases. The TCR sequence derives from a male donor with ankylosing spondylitis. The CDR3 is CASRPRRGVYGYTF. The DNA sequence is given as TGTGCCAGCAGACCTCGGAGGGGCGTTTATGGCTACACCTTC.